This T cell receptor beta chain derives from a study of molecular identifiers for immune sequencing clone quantification (dated by TCRdb to the late 2010s). As for the study more broadly: For a replicate experiment, RNA from around 20,000 or 99,000 naive CD8 T cells was divided into five aliquots, of which four were sequenced. This methods study used CD8 T cells to benchmark TCR RNA copy counting and molecular-identifier clustering-based TCR repertoire sequencing (MIDCIRS).

Study-wide conclusions, independent of this receptor: Clones above 20 RNA copies held over 97% of molecules in CMV-specific effector cells but under 1% in naive cells. The naive libraries included spiked-in Jurkat TCR RNA (more than nine copies' worth), and this Jurkat TCR RNA is not part of the donor repertoire. Highly expanded clone sizes could be underestimated if identical TCR molecules share a barcode. Without barcode sub-clustering, chimeric consensus sequences inflated TCR diversity; chimeras reached as high as 47%. Even against a background of 750,000 to 1,000,000 naive CD8 T cells, spiked-in Jurkat TCR RNA amounting to a single cell's worth was reported to be detectable. Modeling indicated about 3 TCR RNA copies recovered per cell, compared with about 9.7 by digital PCR, which implies a capture efficiency of 25% to 35%.

Comment on this clonotype: Its antigen is currently not known. No much larger clonotype is one base removed from it; base qualities were not supplied.

The library was generated by PCR. TCRdb names Illumina HiSeq 4000 as the instrument used. Bulk TCR libraries were prepared as previously described, using TCR primers listed in Table S5. Purification of total RNA was performed with the Qiagen AllPrep DNA/RNA kit. Reads from multiple sequencing runs of the same library were pooled before analysis. The original methods were these. Only reads with exact TCR constant sequence were kept, trimmed to 150 nt, and grouped by their 12-nt molecular barcodes. Within each barcode group, reads were sub-clustered at a 15% Levenshtein threshold, and quality-weighted consensus sequences were built per RNA molecule. Non-functional sequences were removed, as were lower-count sequences one edit away from another. Based on fitting two negative binomial distributions, any barcode sub-cluster with under 20% of the maximum read count was discarded. Clones were called with MiXCR by TCRdb after fastp trimmed the public reads at Q25, and only in-frame beta chains were retained. Identical CDR3 protein sequences are pooled into one entry, listed with their most common genes and DNA. The V and J calls come from TCRdb's annotation, not from the publication. Across this sample there are around 460,000 distinct CDR3 sequences, with 20% to 25% seen only once. Of the sample, about 0.84% falls within the top ten clones.

Libraries of naive CD8 T cells were built from about 19,000 to 1,100,000 sorted cells, with 10%, 30% or 50% of the purified RNA used. Naive CD8 T cells, defined as CD8+CD4-CCR7+CD45RA+, were FACS-sorted into RLT Plus buffer on a BD FACSAria II. Around 10 TCR copies' worth of Jurkat RNA were spiked into 20,000-1,000,000 naive CD8 T cell samples to test detection sensitivity. CD8 T cells were enriched with RosetteSep CD8+ T Cell Enrichment Cocktail and Ficoll-Paque, followed by ACK red cell lysis. The CDR1 and CDR2 encoded by the germline V gene are LGHNA and YSLEER. The CDR3 starts with the cysteine, ends with the phenylalanine, and has 17 residues. Just CDR3 DNA is preserved here, 51 bases in frame from base 1. Here V drops 0 bases and J drops 2 bases, and the junction holds 4 bases not matched to any gene.

The receptor comes from a human donor in good health. Some libraries in this study had Jurkat cell RNA spiked in. The chain is made from TRBV4-3 and TRBJ2-2; TRBD2 lines up with 9 middle nucleotides. The sequencing input was naive CD8+ T cells from blood, with Jurkat cell RNA spiked in. In light of the paper, this sample's cell subset or site label describes: FACS-sorted CD8+CD4-CCR7+CD45RA+ naive T cells. For the CDR3, the sequence is CASSQDSGGANTGELFF. In nucleotides, the sequence is TGCGCCAGCAGCCAAGATAGCGGGGGCGCTAACACCGGGGAGCTGTTTTTT.